Listed here is a single T cell receptor beta chain. The antigen remains undetermined. The sample belongs to a study of shared clonotypes between healthy human individuals. Overall study: Each donor contributed plates that comprised three CD4 naive, three CD4 memory, two CD8 naive and one CD8 memory. General observations from the study: Only blood was sampled, and tissue TCR repertoires likely differ from blood ones.

CDR1 is ENHRY, CDR2 SYGVKD, per germline. The CDR3 spans 13 residues. Trimming removed 6 bases from V and 2 bases from J, with 11 bases in between. Per the study methods: There were no quality scores in the junction-only immunoSEQ sequences, so filtering differed. Assay used: immunoSEQ multiplex PCR; TCRdb lists only in-frame clones, some missing. V and J calls and clone size are copied from that table; D and trimming were computed from the DNA. Of about 2 million clones listed, roughly 96% were seen once; the top ten hold more than 0.1%. This chain links TRBV10-3 with TRBJ2-7; D is perhaps TRBD1 or TRBD2 (5 bases each). Material: naive CD4+ T cells sorted from blood. The subset here: CD45RA+ positively selected. This TCR was sampled from a man aged 18 to 30 in good health. CDR3 in amino acids: CAIRARDAYEQYF. Here the CDR3 DNA reads TGTGCCATCAGAGCCCGGGACGCCTACGAGCAGTACTTC.